These 10 T cell receptor beta chains were sequenced from one sample in a study of blood T cell repertoires in COVID-19. Produced via immunoSEQ multiplex PCR; TCRdb's table is partial and in-frame only. The sample lists roughly 97,000 clones, about three quarters occurring once. The sequenced sample consisted of peripheral blood. Receptor source: a man in his 70s with acute or convalescent COVID-19.

J is TRBJ1-2 and V is TRBV27; TRBD1 is a possible D gene (6 bases). The V gene lost 3 bases and the J gene lost 6 bases, with 11 bases spanning the gap. The CDR3 is made up of 13 amino acids. Germline V gene data show CDR1 as MNHEY and CDR2 as SMNVEV (reference sequence). This chain's CDR3 is CASSFSGDHGYTF. The DNA of the CDR3 is TGTGCCAGCAGTTTTTCAGGGGACCATGGCTACACCTTC.

This sequence joins TRBV12-5 and TRBJ1-6; D is unresolved. Germline V gives CDR1 LGHNT, CDR2 FRNRAP. The CDR3 is 13 amino acids. The germline V and J ends were trimmed by 9 bases and 6 bases, with 12 bases remaining between them. The CDR3 bases are TGTGCTAGCCGGAGGGAACCTAATTCACCCCTCCACTTT. This gives the protein CASRREPNSPLHF. Complete variable domain (other parts from reference TRBV12-5 and TRBJ1-6): DARVTQTPRHKVTEMGQEVTMRCQPILGHNTVFWYRQTMMQGLELLAYFRNRAPLDDSGMPKDRFSAEMPDATLATLKIQPSEPRDSAVYFCASRREPNSPLHFGNGTRLTVT.

This clone appeared a few times. The CDR3 DNA is TGTGCCAGCAGTGGAAGACAGGGAGGACTGTTTTTT. Its protein is CASSGRQGGLFF. This sequence joins TRBV2 and TRBJ1-4; 7 nucleotides agree with TRBD1. The trim removed 4 bases at V and 13 bases at J, leaving 6 bases unmatched. Germline lookup yields CDR1 SNHLY and CDR2 FYNNEI. The CDR3 covers 12 residues. The full variable domain, completed using reference TRBV2 and TRBJ1-4, is EPEVTQTPSHQVTQMGQEVILRCVPISNHLYFYWYRQILGQKVEFLVSFYNNEISEKSEIFDDQFSVERPDGSNFTLKIRSTKLEDSAMYFCASSGRQGGLFFGSGTQLSVL.

The chain joins TRBV6-5 to TRBJ1-2; 7 nucleotides agree with TRBD1. The germline V gene encodes CDR1 MNHEY and CDR2 SVGAGI. The CDR3 length is 13 residues. The ends lost 5 bases at V and 4 bases at J; junction bases unmatched: 4. The CDR3 nucleotides are TGTGCCAGCAGTATGGACAGGAGCTATGGCTACACCTTC. It encodes CASSMDRSYGYTF.

The chain employs TRBV5-1 and TRBJ2-3; no clear D. The CDR3 totals 14 residues. Looked up from germline, CDR1 is SGHRS and CDR2 is YFSETQ. Between the trimmed V and J ends, which lost 1 base and 0 bases, there was a span of 6 bases. The CDR3 loop reads CASSLPFSTDTQYF. For the CDR3, the DNA is TGCGCCAGCAGCTTGCCGTTCAGCACAGATACGCAGTATTTT.

The V gene is TRBV11-2, the J gene TRBJ2-2; 11 nucleotides match TRBD2. The CDR3 loop spans 19 amino acids. The V gene end was trimmed by 5 bases and the J gene end by 2 bases; junction bases not matched to a gene: 13. CDR1 is SGHAT, CDR2 FQNNGV, per germline. In DNA, the CDR3 is TGTGCCAGCAGCCCCGACTCTAGCGGGAGGATACCTAACACCGGGGAGCTGTTTTTT. As protein: CASSPDSSGRIPNTGELFF.

This rearrangement joins TRBV7-2 to TRBJ1-1; 10 nucleotides align to TRBD1. The J segment lost 1 base and the V segment lost 8 bases, leaving 1 base of the junction unmatched. CDR3 length: 13 amino acids. The germline CDR1 and CDR2 sequences are SGHTA and FQGNSA. The CDR3 bases are TGTGCCAGCGGGACAGGGGCGAACACTGAAGCTTTCTTT. It codes for CASGTGANTEAFF.

V gene TRBV19 combines with J gene TRBJ1-1; perhaps TRBD1 as D (5 bases). The CDR3 covers 14 residues. The germline V gene encodes CDR1 LNHDA and CDR2 SQIVND (reference sequence). V gave up 3 bases and J gave up 1 base, with 9 bases separating them. The CDR3 loop reads CASSIGGGNTEAFF. CDR3 nucleotides: TGTGCCAGTAGTATTGGGGGGGGGAACACTGAAGCTTTCTTT.

V usage is TRBV2 and J usage is TRBJ1-5; D is ambiguous. Germline V lookup: CDR1 SNHLY, CDR2 FYNNEI. The CDR3 sequence is 16 residues long. The V and J ends lost 2 bases and 7 bases respectively, with 18 bases between them. The CDR3 DNA is TGTGCCAGCAGTGAAATAAGAGGGCAGAAATCCCAGCCCCAGCATTTT. Translating gives CASSEIRGQKSQPQHF.

CDR3 sequence (DNA): TGTGCCAGCAGTGATAGACAGGGGGCTACCTATGGCTACACCTTC. Protein sequence: CASSDRQGATYGYTF. The chain employs TRBV28 and TRBJ1-2; 10 bases map to TRBD1. Germline CDR1 is MDHEN and CDR2 is SYDVKM. V lost 5 bases and J lost 4; bases outside the gene matches: 7. CDR3 size: 15 residues.